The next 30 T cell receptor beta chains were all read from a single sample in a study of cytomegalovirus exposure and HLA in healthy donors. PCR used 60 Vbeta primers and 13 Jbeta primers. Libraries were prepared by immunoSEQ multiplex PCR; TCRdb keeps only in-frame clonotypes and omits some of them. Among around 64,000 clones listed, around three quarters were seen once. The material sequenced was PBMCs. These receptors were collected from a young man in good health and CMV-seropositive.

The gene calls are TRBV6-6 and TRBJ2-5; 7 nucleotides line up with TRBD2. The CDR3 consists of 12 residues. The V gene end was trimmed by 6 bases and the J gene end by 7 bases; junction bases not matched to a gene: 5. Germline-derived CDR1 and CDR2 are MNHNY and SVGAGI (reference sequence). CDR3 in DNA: TGTGCCAGCAGGGGGGACTACGGGACCCAGTACTTC. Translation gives CASRGDYGTQYF.

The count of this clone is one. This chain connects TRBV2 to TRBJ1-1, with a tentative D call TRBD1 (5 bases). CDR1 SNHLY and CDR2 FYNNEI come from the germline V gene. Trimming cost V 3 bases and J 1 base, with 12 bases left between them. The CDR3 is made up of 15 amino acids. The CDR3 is CASSDQGAANTEAFF. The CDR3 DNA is TGTGCCAGCAGTGATCAAGGGGCCGCGAACACTGAAGCTTTCTTT.

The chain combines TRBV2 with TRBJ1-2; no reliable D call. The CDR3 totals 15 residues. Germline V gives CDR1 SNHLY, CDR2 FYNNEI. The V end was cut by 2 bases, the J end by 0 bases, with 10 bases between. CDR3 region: CASSEFAVTNYGYTF. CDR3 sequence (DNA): TGTGCCAGCAGTGAATTTGCAGTTACTAACTATGGCTACACCTTC.

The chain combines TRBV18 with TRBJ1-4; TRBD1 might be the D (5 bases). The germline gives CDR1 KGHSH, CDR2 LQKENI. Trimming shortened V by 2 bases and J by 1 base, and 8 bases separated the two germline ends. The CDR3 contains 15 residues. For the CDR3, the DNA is TGTGCCAGCTCACCATCCACAGGAACTAATGAAAAACTGTTTTTT. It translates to CASSPSTGTNEKLFF.

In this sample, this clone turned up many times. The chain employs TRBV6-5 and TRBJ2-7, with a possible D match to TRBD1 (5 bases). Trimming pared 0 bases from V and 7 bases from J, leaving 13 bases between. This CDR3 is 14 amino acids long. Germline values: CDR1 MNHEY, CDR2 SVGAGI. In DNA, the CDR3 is TGTGCCAGCAGTTACTCGCCAGGGTCGCGTGAGCAGTACTTC. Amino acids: CASSYSPGSREQYF.

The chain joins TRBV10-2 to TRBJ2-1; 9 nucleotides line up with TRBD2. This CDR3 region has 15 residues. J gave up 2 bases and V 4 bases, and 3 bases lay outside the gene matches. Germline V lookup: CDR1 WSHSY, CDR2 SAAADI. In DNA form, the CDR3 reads TGCGCCAGCAGTGTGGGACTAGCTCCCTACAATGAGCAGTTCTTC. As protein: CASSVGLAPYNEQFF.

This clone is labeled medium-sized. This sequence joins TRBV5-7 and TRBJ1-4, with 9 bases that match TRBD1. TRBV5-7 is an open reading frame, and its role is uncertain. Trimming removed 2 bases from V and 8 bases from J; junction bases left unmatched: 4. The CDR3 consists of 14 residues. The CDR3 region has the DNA TGTGCCAGCAGCTTCAACAGGGGGCGAGAAAAACTGTTTTTT. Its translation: CASSFNRGREKLFF.

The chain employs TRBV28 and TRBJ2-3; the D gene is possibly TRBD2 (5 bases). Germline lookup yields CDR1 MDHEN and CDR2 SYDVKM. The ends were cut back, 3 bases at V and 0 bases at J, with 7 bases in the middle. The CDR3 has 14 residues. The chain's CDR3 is CASSFPGSTDTQYF. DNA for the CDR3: TGTGCCAGCAGTTTTCCGGGGAGCACAGATACGCAGTATTTT.

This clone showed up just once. This CDR3 is CASSPGGTGEQYF. CDR3 sequence (DNA): TGTGCCAGCAGCCCTGGAGGGACTGGAGAGCAGTACTTC. The chain combines TRBV7-8 with TRBJ2-7, with D perhaps TRBD2 (6 bases). Germline-derived CDR1 and CDR2 are SGHVS and FQNEAQ. The CDR3 is made up of 13 amino acids. Trimming stripped 5 bases from V and 7 bases from J, with 15 bases between.

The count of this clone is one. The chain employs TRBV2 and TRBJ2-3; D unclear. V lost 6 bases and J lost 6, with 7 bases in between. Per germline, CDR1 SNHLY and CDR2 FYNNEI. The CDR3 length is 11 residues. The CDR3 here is CASRETDTQYF. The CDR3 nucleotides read TGTGCCAGCAGGGAGACGGATACGCAGTATTTT.

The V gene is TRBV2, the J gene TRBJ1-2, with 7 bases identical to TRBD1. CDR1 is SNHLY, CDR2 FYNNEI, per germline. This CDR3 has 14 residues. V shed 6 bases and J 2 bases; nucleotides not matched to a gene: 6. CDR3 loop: CASRGGTVNYGYTF. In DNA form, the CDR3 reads TGTGCCAGCAGGGGCGGGACAGTGAACTATGGCTACACCTTC.

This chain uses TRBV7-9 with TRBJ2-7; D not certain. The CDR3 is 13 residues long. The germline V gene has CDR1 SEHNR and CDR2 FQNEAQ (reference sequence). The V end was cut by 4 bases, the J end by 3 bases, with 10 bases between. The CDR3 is CASSSPAGYEQYF. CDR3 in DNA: TGTGCCAGCAGCTCGCCCGCCGGCTACGAGCAGTACTTC.

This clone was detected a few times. CDR3 sequence (DNA): TGTGCCAGCACTAAGACAGACCTCTCTGGAAACACCATATATTTT. It encodes CASTKTDLSGNTIYF. The chain is built from TRBV6-1 and TRBJ1-3; perhaps TRBD1 as D (5 bases). Trimming removed 7 bases from V and 0 bases from J, with 13 bases in between. Germline lookup yields CDR1 MNHNS and CDR2 SASEGT. This CDR3 is 15 amino acids long.

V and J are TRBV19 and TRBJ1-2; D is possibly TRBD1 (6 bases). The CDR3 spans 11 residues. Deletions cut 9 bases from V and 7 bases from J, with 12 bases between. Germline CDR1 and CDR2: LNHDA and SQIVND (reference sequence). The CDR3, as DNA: TGTGCCAGCGCTCACAGGGTTGGCTACACCTTC. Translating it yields CASAHRVGYTF.

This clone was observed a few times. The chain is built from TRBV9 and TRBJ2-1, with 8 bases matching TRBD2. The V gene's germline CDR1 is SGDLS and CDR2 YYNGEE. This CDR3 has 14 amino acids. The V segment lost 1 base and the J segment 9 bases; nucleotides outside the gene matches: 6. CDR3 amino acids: CASSVTGGPSEQFF. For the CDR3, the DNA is TGTGCCAGCAGCGTAACGGGAGGGCCGAGTGAGCAGTTCTTC.

CDR3 protein: CAWNHGQGNTEAFF. The CDR3 nucleotides are TGTGCCTGGAACCATGGACAGGGGAACACTGAAGCTTTCTTT. This chain joins TRBV30 and TRBJ1-1; the match to TRBD1 covers 8 bases. The CDR3 covers 14 residues. Trimming at V came to 4 bases and at J to 1 base, leaving 5 bases not matched to a gene. Looked up from germline, CDR1 is GTSNPN and CDR2 is SVGIG (reference sequence).

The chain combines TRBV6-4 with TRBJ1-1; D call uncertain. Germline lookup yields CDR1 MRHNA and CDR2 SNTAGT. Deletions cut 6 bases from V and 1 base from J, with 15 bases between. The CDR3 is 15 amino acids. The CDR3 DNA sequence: TGTGCCAGCAGAGTGGGAGATACTTCGAACACTGAAGCTTTCTTT. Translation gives CASRVGDTSNTEAFF.

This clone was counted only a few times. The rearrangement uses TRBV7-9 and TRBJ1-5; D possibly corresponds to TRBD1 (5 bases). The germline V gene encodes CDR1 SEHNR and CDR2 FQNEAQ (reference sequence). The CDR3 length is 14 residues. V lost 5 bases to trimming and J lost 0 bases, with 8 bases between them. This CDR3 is CASSQGGSNQPQHF. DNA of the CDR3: TGTGCCAGCAGCCAGGGAGGTAGCAATCAGCCCCAGCATTTT.

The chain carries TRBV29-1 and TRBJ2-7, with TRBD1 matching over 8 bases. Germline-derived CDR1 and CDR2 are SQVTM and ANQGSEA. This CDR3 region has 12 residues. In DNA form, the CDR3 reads TGCTGGACAGGGACGCTTTTCTACGAGCAGTACTTC. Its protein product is CWTGTLFYEQYF.

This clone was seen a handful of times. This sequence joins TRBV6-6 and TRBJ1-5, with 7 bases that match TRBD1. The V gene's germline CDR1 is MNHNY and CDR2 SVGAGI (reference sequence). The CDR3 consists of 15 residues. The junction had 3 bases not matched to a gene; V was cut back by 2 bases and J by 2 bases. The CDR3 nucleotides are TGTGCCAGCAGTTACGGGACAGAACGCAATCAGCCCCAGCATTTT. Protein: CASSYGTERNQPQHF.

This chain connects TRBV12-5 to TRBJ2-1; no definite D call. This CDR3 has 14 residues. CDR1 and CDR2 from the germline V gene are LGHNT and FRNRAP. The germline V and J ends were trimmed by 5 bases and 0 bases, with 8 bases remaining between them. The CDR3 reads CASGQQSSYNEQFF. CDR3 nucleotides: TGTGCTAGTGGTCAACAGAGCTCCTACAATGAGCAGTTCTTC.

This chain's CDR3 is CASSLGGTGDTEAFF. The CDR3 DNA follows: TGCGCCAGCAGCTTGGGCGGGACAGGAGACACTGAAGCTTTCTTT. This chain connects TRBV5-1 to TRBJ1-1; 8 nucleotides align to TRBD1. Germline V gene data show CDR1 as SGHRS and CDR2 as YFSETQ. The V and J ends lost 0 bases and 3 bases, in that order; junction bases with no gene match: 4. The CDR3 has 15 residues.

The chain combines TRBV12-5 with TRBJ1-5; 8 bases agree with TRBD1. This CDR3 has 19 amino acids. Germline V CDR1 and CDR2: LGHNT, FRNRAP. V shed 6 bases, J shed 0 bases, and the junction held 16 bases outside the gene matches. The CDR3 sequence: CASGLDRGGGRYSNQPQHF. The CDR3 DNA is TGTGCTAGTGGCCTCGACAGGGGAGGAGGCCGATATAGCAATCAGCCCCAGCATTTT.

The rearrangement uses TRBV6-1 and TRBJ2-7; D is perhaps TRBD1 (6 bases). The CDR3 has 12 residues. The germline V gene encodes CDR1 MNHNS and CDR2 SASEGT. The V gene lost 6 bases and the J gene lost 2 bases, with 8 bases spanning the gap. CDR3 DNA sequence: TGTGCCAGCAGACAGGGAACCTACGAGCAGTACTTC. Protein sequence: CASRQGTYEQYF.

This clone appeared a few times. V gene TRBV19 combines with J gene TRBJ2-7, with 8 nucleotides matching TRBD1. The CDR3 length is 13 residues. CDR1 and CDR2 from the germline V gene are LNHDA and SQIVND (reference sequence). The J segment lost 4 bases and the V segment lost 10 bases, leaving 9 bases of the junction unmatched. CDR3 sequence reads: CATSVQGAYEQYF. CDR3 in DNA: TGTGCCACCTCCGTCCAGGGGGCTTACGAGCAGTACTTC. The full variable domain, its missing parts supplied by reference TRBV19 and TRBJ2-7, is DGGITQSPKYLFRKEGQNVTLSCEQNLNHDAMYWYRQDPGQGLRLIYYSQIVNDFQKGDIAEGYSVSREKKESFPLTVTSAQKNPTAFYLCATSVQGAYEQYFGPGTRLTVT.

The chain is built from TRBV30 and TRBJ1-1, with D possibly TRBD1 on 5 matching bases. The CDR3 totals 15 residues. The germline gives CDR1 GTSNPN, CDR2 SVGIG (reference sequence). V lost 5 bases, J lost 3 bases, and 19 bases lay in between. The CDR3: CAWSPPGGEYTEAFF. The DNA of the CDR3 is TGTGCCTGGTCCCCCCCCGGGGGAGAGTACACTGAAGCTTTCTTT.

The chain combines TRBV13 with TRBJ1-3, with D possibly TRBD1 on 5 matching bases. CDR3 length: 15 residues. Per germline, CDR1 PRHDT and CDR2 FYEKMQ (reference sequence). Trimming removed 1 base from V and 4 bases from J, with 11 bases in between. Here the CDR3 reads CASSLVRQGGNTIYF. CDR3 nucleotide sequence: TGTGCCAGCAGCTTAGTTCGGCAGGGAGGAAACACCATATATTTT.

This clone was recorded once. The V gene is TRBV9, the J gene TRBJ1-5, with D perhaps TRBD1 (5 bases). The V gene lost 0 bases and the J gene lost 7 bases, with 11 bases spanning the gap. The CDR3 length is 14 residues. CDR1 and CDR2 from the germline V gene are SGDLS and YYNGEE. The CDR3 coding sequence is TGTGCCAGCAGCGTAGGGTTGGGGCCCCAGCCCCAGCATTTT. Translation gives CASSVGLGPQPQHF.

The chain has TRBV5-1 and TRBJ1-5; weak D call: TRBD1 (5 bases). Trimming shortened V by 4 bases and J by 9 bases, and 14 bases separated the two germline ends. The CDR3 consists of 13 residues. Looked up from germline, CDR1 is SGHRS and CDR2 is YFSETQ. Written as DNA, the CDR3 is TGCGCCAGCAGCACCGGGGGTCGAGGGCCCCAGCATTTT. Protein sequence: CASSTGGRGPQHF.

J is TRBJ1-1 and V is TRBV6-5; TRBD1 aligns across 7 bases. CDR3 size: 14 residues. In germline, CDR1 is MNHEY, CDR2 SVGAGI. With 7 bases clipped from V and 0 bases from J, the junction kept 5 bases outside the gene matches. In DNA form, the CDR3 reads TGTGCCAGCACCGGAGGGACAGTGAACACTGAAGCTTTCTTT. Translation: CASTGGTVNTEAFF.